The entry below describes one TCR beta chain. Clones were sequenced by immunoSEQ multiplex PCR, and TCRdb holds only the in-frame ones, with some missing. The sample has around 1.9 million clones, around 93% seen once. The sample comes from a study of shared clonotypes between healthy human individuals. CD45RO-negative, CCR7-selected cells formed the naive CD8 fraction, which excluded terminally differentiated effector memory CD45RA+ cells. CDR1 is LNHNV, CDR2 YYDKDF, per germline (reference sequence). CDR3 length: 13 residues. V gave up 5 bases and J gave up 6 bases, with 12 bases separating them. What was sequenced was naive CD8+ T cells from PBMCs. The sequence derives from a man younger than 35 in good health. Some clones in this sample may be carry-over from other donors' samples. The chain recombines TRBV15 with TRBJ2-3; no definite D call. Written as DNA, the CDR3 is TGTGCCACCAGCTTCCACCTTTGGGATACGCAGTATTTT. It specifies CATSFHLWDTQYF.